In this sample, the clone carrying this T cell receptor beta chain is medium-sized. Sequencing was performed with immunoSEQ multiplex PCR; in TCRdb, only in-frame clones are kept and a portion is missing. The sample comprises over 80,000 clones, roughly 89% of which are singletons, and 15% to 18% rests with the top ten. The data were obtained in a study of control samples from healthy donors and cancer patients. The germline gives CDR1 LNHNV, CDR2 YYDKDF (reference sequence). The CDR3 sequence is 15 residues long. V was trimmed by 0 bases and J by 3 bases, leaving 12 bases between them. The genes are TRBV15 and TRBJ2-7, with D uncertain. This receptor was taken from a man aged 25 to 40 in good health. Sequencing was carried out using blood. CDR3 coding DNA: TGTGCCACCAGCAGAGATCAGCAGCGTCACTACGAGCAGTACTTC. Translation gives CATSRDQQRHYEQYF.